The sample holds one count of the clone carrying this T cell receptor (beta chain). Antigen specificity is unknown. PCR amplification relied on 60 Vbeta primers (plus 13 Jbeta primers). Method: immunoSEQ multiplex PCR; TCRdb's copy keeps in-frame clones and lacks some. The sample holds 160,000 or so clones, 70% to 85% seen once. The sample comes from a study of cytomegalovirus exposure and HLA in healthy donors. General study points: A later analysis found most CMV-associated TCR beta chains apparently HLA-restricted. Reports state that TCR beta sequences accurately predicted most subjects' HLA-A and HLA-B alleles.

CDR1 SGHTA and CDR2 FQGNSA come from the germline V gene. The CDR3 contains 16 residues. The trim removed 5 bases at V and 2 bases at J, leaving 10 bases unmatched. The V and J genes are TRBV7-2 and TRBJ2-3; the match to TRBD2 covers 7 bases. The source of this sequence is a male donor in good health and CMV-seronegative. The sequencing sample was made of PBMCs. CDR3 DNA sequence: TGTGCCAGCAGCCCCCCGCTAGCGGCGAACACAGATACGCAGTATTTT. This sequence encodes CASSPPLAANTDTQYF.